The TCR beta chain described here comes from a study of shared clonotypes between healthy human individuals (dated by TCRdb to about 2020). About the investigation overall: A couple of women and three men aged 18 to 49 years were included in the cohort. For each donor, CD4 naive and CD4 memory were each run on three plates, CD8 naive on two plates, and CD8 memory on one plate. To estimate repertoire size and how much clonotype sharing occurs between individuals, the study deeply sequenced the blood TCR repertoires of 4 to 6 healthy adults. To increase sequencing depth and limit assay-specific biases, TCR repertoire library preparation and sequencing were carried out by different laboratories using diverse techniques. Per donor, leukapheresis produced somewhere between about 0.94 and 9 billion PBMCs. What the work shows at the level of the full study, not this receptor alone: Larger estimated clonotype richness was generally found for naive subsets than for memory subsets. Compared with non-shared clonotypes, clonotypes shared by all four sorted-subset donors had higher generation probabilities. Pairwise subsampling indicated that sequencing depth was expected to affect the degree of clonotype sharing among donors. Because the study included only a small number of donors, the genetic and exposure-history diversity represented was limited. Sampling was restricted to blood, and TCR repertoires in tissues likely differ from the TCR repertoires found in blood. Incomplete sequencing was indicated by rarefaction of sorted-subset datasets, despite the large sequencing depth. Across four donors, about 4.5% of naive CD4, roughly 3.8% of naive CD8, about 2% of memory CD4, and under 0.45% of memory CD8 clonotypes were shared.

Using the deep immunoSEQ assay, multiplex PCR amplified TCR CDR3 regions from genomic DNA. Extracted genomic DNA from each cell subset was distributed evenly across all wells of several immunoSEQ 96-well plates, and each plate was treated as a replicate. Each replicate PCR for sorted subsets received approximately 200 ng genomic DNA, equal to roughly 30,000 T cell genomes. Purified libraries were quantified with a Qubit 3.0 fluorometer, sized on a Bioanalyzer 2100, and re-quantified with the KAPA Library Quantification kit. Each immunoSEQ 96-well plate was sequenced on its own single-read 150-cycle Illumina NextSeq 550 flow cell. Under the source paper's analysis protocol: The immunoSEQ output contained only junctional sequences without quality scores, so filtering could not match that applied to full-length reads. To assign V/J genes and CDR3, sequences were annotated against IMGT germline references using PyIR, a Python wrapper for IgBLAST v1.9. Reads were removed for weak V/J assignments (E-value above 1e-6), missing CDR3, stop codons, out-of-frame junctions, or ambiguous translated residues. V3J clonotypes were defined as sequences sharing an identical inferred V gene, J gene, and CDR3 amino acid sequence. The percentage overlap between two repertoires was calculated by dividing the number of shared unique clonotypes by the size of the smaller repertoire. RTK rarefaction, the Chao1 estimator, and Recon v2.1 estimates of unobserved clonotypes were used to assess repertoire richness. For all TCRbeta clonotypes obtained by the gDNA method from a handful of donors, generation probabilities were computed with OLGA. TCRdb re-hosts the immuneACCESS table, in-frame sequences only. Its copies lack some clones; in the studies checked, an unresolved V gene accounts for under half of them, and the cause for the rest is not known. The V and J calls and the clone size are those of that table, but D and trimming were determined from the DNA. The sample includes roughly 1,500,000 clones, with nearly 99% observed a single time. The top ten clones comprise roughly 0.4% of the sample.

Healthy HIV-negative adults with no recently reported acute infections or vaccinations were included as donors. Every donor was a Caucasian adult residing in Nashville, Tennessee, USA. CD4+ T cells were enriched through magnetic negative selection, after which naive cells were positively selected on CD45RA and the remaining negative fraction served as the memory subset. After blood collection by leukapheresis, PBMCs were isolated using Ficoll-Histopaque density gradient centrifugation and then cryopreserved in the vapor phase of liquid nitrogen. Purity and quantity of every magnetically sorted T cell population were checked by analytical flow cytometry. From each sorted fraction, genomic DNA was isolated and quantified by UV absorbance on a Nanodrop 2000c. From V the trimming removes 4 bases and from J it removes 2 bases, while the gene matches leave 3 bases of the junction unaccounted for. Measured from the cysteine to the phenylalanine, the CDR3 is 15 residues long. The only DNA kept is the CDR3, 45 bases in frame from the first base. The germline V gene yields MNHEY for CDR1 and SVGAGI for CDR2.

Note on this clone: Its antigen is currently not known. No base quality values were provided; no much bigger clone lies one nucleotide off.

The clonotype originates from a man aged 25 to 40 in good health. The sequence joins TRBV6-5 to TRBJ2-3, and 10 junction bases match TRBD2. The sequencing input was naive CD4+ T cells sorted from blood. The sample's cell subset or site label, in plain terms: CD45RA+ positively selected. Read as DNA, the sequence is TGTGCCAGCAGTTTAAGCGGGAGGGCCACAGATACGCAGTATTTT. Its product reads: CASSLSGRATDTQYF.